The next 16 T cell receptor beta chains were all read from a single sample in a study of cytomegalovirus exposure and HLA in healthy donors. Libraries were prepared by immunoSEQ multiplex PCR; TCRdb keeps only in-frame clonotypes and omits some of them. The sample records 80,000 to 100,000 clones, about 90% being singletons. Material for sequencing was PBMCs. Receptors originate from a man aged 18 to 35 in good health and CMV-seropositive.

The chain carries TRBV19 and TRBJ2-5, with 7 bases fitting TRBD1. Trimming took 3 bases from V and 7 from J; bases not matched to a gene: 5. Looked up from germline, CDR1 is LNHDA and CDR2 is SQIVND (reference sequence). The CDR3 spans 13 residues. The CDR3 loop is CASSMTGRGTQYF. DNA of the CDR3: TGTGCCAGTAGTATGACAGGGCGAGGGACCCAGTACTTC.

In its sample, this clone was seen a few times. The chain is built from TRBV14 and TRBJ1-2, with 7 bases that match TRBD1. The ends lost 2 bases at V and 6 bases at J; junction bases unmatched: 3. CDR3 length: 13 residues. CDR1 is SGHDN and CDR2 is FVKESK in the germline V gene. CDR3 residues: CASSQTGEDGYTF. CDR3 nucleotide sequence: TGTGCCAGCAGCCAAACAGGGGAAGATGGCTACACCTTC.

In the case of this clone: Other DNA sequences in this sample translate to the same CDR3. The rearrangement uses TRBV7-9 and TRBJ2-7; 8 bases agree with TRBD1. CDR3 length equals 15 residues. CDR1 is SEHNR and CDR2 is FQNEAQ in the germline V gene (reference sequence). J lost 0 bases, V lost 4 bases, and 5 bases had no gene match. For the CDR3, the DNA is TGTGCCAGCAGCTCCGACAGGGGAAGCTCCTACGAGCAGTACTTC. Its protein is CASSSDRGSSYEQYF.

The chain recombines TRBV7-6 with TRBJ2-7; 7 bases match TRBD1. After removal of 5 bases from V and 2 bases from J, the junction contained 9 bases not matched to a gene. The CDR3 contains 15 residues. Germline values: CDR1 SGHVS, CDR2 FNYEAQ. The CDR3 DNA is TGTGCCAGCAGCCGGGGACAGCTAGAGACCTACGAGCAGTACTTC. It translates to CASSRGQLETYEQYF.

This chain connects TRBV6-5 to TRBJ2-1, with TRBD2 matching over 8 bases. The CDR3 is made up of 13 amino acids. The V gene end was trimmed by 10 bases and the J gene end by 4 bases; junction bases not matched to a gene: 6. The germline V gene encodes CDR1 MNHEY and CDR2 SVGAGI. This CDR3 is CATQRGRYNEQFF. The DNA of the CDR3 is TGTGCCACACAGCGGGGGAGATACAATGAGCAGTTCTTC.

This clone was seen a few times. V gene TRBV18 combines with J gene TRBJ2-3; TRBD2 is a possible D gene (5 bases). From germline, CDR1 is KGHSH and CDR2 LQKENI. Trimming pared 1 base from V and 2 bases from J, leaving 7 bases between. This CDR3 has 14 amino acids. As DNA, the CDR3 is TGTGCCAGCTCACCACAGCGGACCACAGATACGCAGTATTTT. This encodes CASSPQRTTDTQYF. The whole variable domain, remainder taken from reference TRBV18 and TRBJ2-3, is NAGVMQNPRHLVRRRGQEARLRCSPMKGHSHVYWYRQLPEEGLKFMVYLQKENIIDESGMPKERFSAEFPKEGPSILRIQQVVRGDSAAYFCASSPQRTTDTQYFGPGTRLTVL.

This chain connects TRBV2 to TRBJ2-2; TRBD1 aligns across 8 bases. Germline assignment: CDR1 SNHLY and CDR2 FYNNEI. There are 15 residues in the CDR3. J gave up 5 bases and V 5 bases, and 7 bases lay outside the gene matches. The CDR3 sequence is CASSPTGVVTGELFF. In DNA, the CDR3 is TGTGCCAGCAGTCCGACAGGGGTCGTAACCGGGGAGCTGTTTTTT.

As to this clone: The identical CDR3 is also encoded by other nucleotide sequences in the sample. The J gene is TRBJ2-1, the V gene TRBV9; D may be TRBD2 (5 bases). CDR3 size: 16 residues. The germline V gene encodes CDR1 SGDLS and CDR2 YYNGEE. V lost 4 bases and J lost 4, with 18 bases in between. CDR3 in DNA: TGTGCCAGCAGCCCGCAAGAGCGAGGGAATTACAATGAGCAGTTCTTC. It is translated as CASSPQERGNYNEQFF.

The gene calls are TRBV6-5 and TRBJ2-1; D is perhaps TRBD2 (5 bases). This CDR3 has 14 amino acids. The V end lost 0 bases, the J end lost 7 bases, and 10 bases lay between the germline ends. CDR1 and CDR2 from the germline V gene are MNHEY and SVGAGI. The CDR3 DNA is TGTGCCAGCAGTTACTCTGTACGAGGGAATGAGCAGTTCTTC. Residues: CASSYSVRGNEQFF.

This chain links TRBV7-2 with TRBJ1-1, with D maybe TRBD1 (5 bases). CDR3 length equals 19 residues. With 0 bases removed from V and 0 bases from J, the gap between germline ends came to 20 bases. Germline CDR1 is SGHTA and CDR2 is FQGNSA. CDR3 nucleotide sequence: TGTGCCAGCAGCTTAGCGCGGGGTTTAGTGGGGACCCTGAACACTGAAGCTTTCTTT. As protein: CASSLARGLVGTLNTEAFF. Full variable domain (rest looked up from reference TRBV7-2 and TRBJ1-1): GAGVSQSPSNKVTEKGKDVELRCDPISGHTALYWYRQSLGQGLEFLIYFQGNSAPDKSGLPSDRFSAERTGGSVSTLTIQRTQQEDSAVYLCASSLARGLVGTLNTEAFFGQGTRLTVV.

This clone appeared a single time. The J gene is TRBJ2-3, the V gene TRBV25-1, with TRBD1 identical over 9 bases. V was clipped by 1 base and J by 3 bases; unmatched bases: 5. This CDR3 region has 16 residues. CDR1 and CDR2 (germline): MGHDK, SYGVNS. CDR3 nucleotide sequence: TGTGCCAGCAGTGAATTGGGGGACAGGGAAACAGATACGCAGTATTTT. This sequence encodes CASSELGDRETDTQYF. Complete variable domain (other parts from reference TRBV25-1 and TRBJ2-3): EADIYQTPRYLVIGTGKKITLECSQTMGHDKMYWYQQDPGMELHLIHYSYGVNSTEKGDLSSESTVSRIRTEHFPLTLESARPSHTSQYLCASSELGDRETDTQYFGPGTRLTVL.

The rearrangement uses TRBV5-6 and TRBJ2-5; D is possibly TRBD2 (6 bases). Trimming cost V 0 bases and J 2 bases, with 14 bases left between them. CDR1 is SGHDT, CDR2 YYEEEE, per germline. This CDR3 has 16 amino acids. CDR3 sequence reads: CASSLEAGMGQETQYF. CDR3 nucleotide sequence: TGTGCCAGCAGCTTGGAGGCGGGGATGGGTCAAGAGACCCAGTACTTC.

This chain joins TRBV18 and TRBJ1-5, with D unresolved. The germline V gene has CDR1 KGHSH and CDR2 LQKENI. This CDR3 has 13 residues. Trimming left V 2 bases short and J 4 bases short, with 6 bases between. CDR3: CASSPEQNQPQHF. DNA of the CDR3: TGTGCCAGCTCACCAGAACAGAATCAGCCCCAGCATTTT.

The CDR3 sequence is CASSSDQGALGGYTF. In DNA, the CDR3 is TGCGCCAGCAGCTCCGATCAGGGGGCGCTCGGCGGCTACACCTTC. The chain combines TRBV5-1 with TRBJ1-2, with 8 positions matching TRBD1. The CDR3 totals 15 residues. CDR1 and CDR2 from the germline V gene are SGHRS and YFSETQ. V dropped 3 bases and J dropped 8; count of bases not matched to a gene: 12.

The gene calls are TRBV5-6 and TRBJ2-7; tentative D call: TRBD1 (6 bases). The germline V gene encodes CDR1 SGHDT and CDR2 YYEEEE. The CDR3 is 13 amino acids. V lost 7 bases and J 3 bases, leaving 14 bases between the germline ends. The CDR3 is CASATQGYYEQYF. CDR3 DNA sequence: TGTGCCAGCGCGACTCAGGGGTACTACGAGCAGTACTTC.

This chain links TRBV5-1 with TRBJ2-1, with TRBD2 identical over 14 bases. CDR3 length: 19 residues. The germline gives CDR1 SGHRS, CDR2 YFSETQ. The V gene end was trimmed by 4 bases and the J gene end by 2 bases; junction bases not matched to a gene: 11. The DNA for the CDR3 is TGCGCCAGCAGCCCAGGACTAGCGGGAGGAATAGGAGCCTACAATGAGCAGTTCTTC. This sequence encodes CASSPGLAGGIGAYNEQFF.